This TCR beta chain was identified in a study of blood T cell repertoires in COVID-19. Study context: In each case, the material was cDNA or gDNA derived from T cells, B-cell-depleted T cells, or PBMCs.

In the study's own analysis: Nucleated cell counts were estimated from reference gene primer amplification. The protocol was immunoSEQ multiplex PCR, while the TCRdb copy is restricted to in-frame clones and leaves out a portion. That table furnishes V, J and clone size, whereas the DNA furnished D and trimming. This sample has about 300,000 clones, with around 87% found just once. This CDR3 has 15 residues. Germline V lookup: CDR1 LGHNA, CDR2 YSLEER. With 3 bases removed from V and 3 bases from J, the gap between germline ends came to 12 bases. This sequence joins TRBV4-3 and TRBJ1-3; D might be TRBD1 (5 bases). This clonotype was sampled from a man aged 70 or older with acute or convalescent COVID-19. The sequenced sample consisted of peripheral blood. The CDR3 reads CASSQGRVSGNTIYF. CDR3 bases: TGCGCCAGCAGCCAGGGCAGGGTCAGTGGAAACACCATATATTTT.